The present TCR beta chain was sequenced within a study of technical replicates of blood from a handful of donors. Profiling relied on immunoSEQ multiplex PCR, and the TCRdb table lists in-frame clones only, not all of them. The sample consists of some 94,000 clones, 90% to 96% of them appearing once. Germline CDR1 LGHNA, CDR2 YNFKEQ. The length of the CDR3 is 15 residues. V shed 1 base and J shed 4 bases, with 13 bases lying between them. This chain links TRBV4-2 with TRBJ1-2; the D gene is possibly TRBD1 (6 bases). Input material: T cells isolated from PBMCs. The receptor was derived from a human donor in good health. CDR3 DNA sequence: TGTGCCAGCAGCCAAGTCTCCAGGGGAAGCTATGGCTACACCTTC. Encoded protein: CASSQVSRGSYGYTF.